Below are 10 T cell receptor beta chains sequenced from a single sample in a study of blood T cell repertoires in COVID-19. Method: immunoSEQ multiplex PCR; TCRdb's copy keeps in-frame clones and lacks some. Found here are roughly 150,000 clones, over 80% of them singletons; the top ten hold 7.5% to 10%. Material: peripheral blood. The receptors stem from a woman older than 75 with COVID-19, enrolled during active disease.

This sequence joins TRBV6-5 and TRBJ2-2, with D possibly TRBD2 on 6 matching bases. Germline V gene sequence: CDR1 MNHEY, CDR2 SVGAGI. This CDR3 is 16 amino acids long. Trimming stripped 0 bases from V and 8 bases from J, with 16 bases between. CDR3 residues: CASSYSGAGRRGELFF. DNA for the CDR3: TGTGCCAGCAGTTACTCTGGGGCAGGGAGGAGGGGGGAGCTGTTTTTT.

The V and J genes are TRBV20-1 and TRBJ2-7; D gene uncertain. The V gene lost 6 bases and the J gene lost 6 bases, with 12 bases spanning the gap. There are 11 residues in the CDR3. Germline V CDR1 and CDR2: DFQATT, SNEGSKA (reference sequence). The CDR3 loop reads CSALSVPEQYF. Here the CDR3 DNA reads TGCAGTGCCCTCTCAGTCCCCGAGCAGTACTTC.

This rearrangement joins TRBV6-5 to TRBJ1-1, with D maybe TRBD1 (5 bases). The germline V and J ends were trimmed by 7 bases and 2 bases, with 11 bases remaining between them. Per the germline V gene, CDR1 is MNHEY and CDR2 is SVGAGI. This CDR3 contains 13 residues. In DNA form, the CDR3 reads TGTGCCAGCACCCTCCAGGGAAACACTGAAGCTTTCTTT. Its protein is CASTLQGNTEAFF.

The genes are TRBV28 and TRBJ1-4, with D possibly being TRBD1 (5 bases). The CDR3 runs to 15 residues. From germline, CDR1 is MDHEN and CDR2 SYDVKM. V shed 6 bases and J shed 7 bases, with 18 bases lying between them. The CDR3 sequence is CASSRNPGQFEKLFF. The CDR3 DNA reads as TGTGCCAGCAGCCGAAACCCTGGACAATTTGAAAAACTGTTTTTT.

The chain links TRBV3-1 (or the pseudogene TRBV3-2) to TRBJ2-7; D call uncertain. Trimming cost V 1 base and J 0 bases, with 10 bases left between them. The germline gives CDR1 LGHDT, CDR2 YNNKEL (reference sequence). The CDR3 consists of 15 residues. CDR3 in DNA: TGTGCCAGCAGCCAAGGGAGCGAAAGCTCCTACGAGCAGTACTTC. Protein sequence: CASSQGSESSYEQYF.

The genes are TRBV2 and TRBJ1-2; a possible D gene is TRBD1 (6 bases). V lost 7 bases and J lost 1, with 16 bases in between. The germline V gene encodes CDR1 SNHLY and CDR2 FYNNEI. The CDR3 spans 15 residues. For the CDR3, the DNA is TGTGCCAGCACGGTGGGCGGGGGGCTTAACTATGGCTACACCTTC. Residues: CASTVGGGLNYGYTF.

The chain has TRBV3-1 (or the pseudogene TRBV3-2) and TRBJ2-3, with D perhaps TRBD1 (6 bases). CDR1 is LGHDT and CDR2 is YNNKEL in the germline V gene (reference sequence). Trimming removed 3 bases at V and 3 bases at J, with 10 bases between. The CDR3 is 14 amino acids. CDR3 bases: TGTGCCAGCAGCCATCAGGGGATTACAGATACGCAGTATTTT. Its translation: CASSHQGITDTQYF.

This clone showed up just once. V gene TRBV5-1 combines with J gene TRBJ1-2, with 9 bases that match TRBD1. Germline CDR1 and CDR2: SGHRS and YFSETQ. CDR3 size: 15 residues. Unmatched junction bases numbered 8, after V lost 2 bases and J lost 6 bases. The CDR3 nucleotides read TGCGCCAGCAGCTTTTTGGGACAGGGAGGGGATGGCTACACCTTC. Translating it yields CASSFLGQGGDGYTF.

V gene TRBV5-1 combines with J gene TRBJ2-5; TRBD2 aligns across 8 bases. The germline V gene has CDR1 SGHRS and CDR2 YFSETQ. Losses at the gene ends were 8 bases for V and 2 bases for J; bases not matched to a gene: 11. CDR3 size: 15 residues. The DNA of the CDR3 is TGCGCCAGTACCCCGGGAGGGGCCGGACAAGAGACCCAGTACTTC. This codes for CASTPGGAGQETQYF. Complete variable domain (other parts from reference TRBV5-1 and TRBJ2-5): KAGVTQTPRYLIKTRGQQVTLSCSPISGHRSVSWYQQTPGQGLQFLFEYFSETQRNKGNFPGRFSGRQFSNSRSEMNVSTLELGDSALYLCASTPGGAGQETQYFGPGTRLLVL.

This clone came up once. The rearrangement links TRBV4-2 to TRBJ1-4; D remains unclear. Germline V gene lookup returns CDR1 LGHNA and CDR2 YNFKEQ. CDR3 length equals 13 residues. V lost 7 bases and J 3 bases, leaving 9 bases between the germline ends. The CDR3 loop is CASKYGANEKLFF. The CDR3 DNA sequence: TGTGCCAGCAAGTATGGAGCTAATGAAAAACTGTTTTTT.